The sample holds a few counts of the clone carrying this T cell receptor (beta chain). This sample is part of a study of blood T cell repertoires in COVID-19. Study at large: Sites in the United States, Italy and Spain provided acute and convalescent COVID-19 samples. Sources were T cells, B-cell-depleted T cells, or PBMCs; the material itself was cDNA or gDNA.

In the original analysis: Estimation of nucleated cell counts relied on the amplification of reference gene primers. Clones were sequenced by immunoSEQ multiplex PCR, and TCRdb holds only the in-frame ones, with some missing. D and trimming come from the DNA, and the V and J calls and clone size come from that table. The sample lists 80,000 or so clones; approximately 86% were seen once. The sequencing sample was made of peripheral blood. The clonotype comes from a woman aged 55 to 70 with acute or convalescent COVID-19.

In nucleotides, the CDR3 is TGTGCCAGCAAAAAAGGGGCAGCCTTAAACTATGGCTACACCTTC. Amino acids: CASKKGAALNYGYTF. The chain is built from TRBV7-9 and TRBJ1-2; a possible D gene is TRBD1 (5 bases). The CDR3 sequence is 15 residues long. Trimming took off 7 bases at V and 2 bases at J, with 17 bases between the two ends. Germline values: CDR1 SEHNR, CDR2 FQNEAQ (reference sequence).